This is a list of T cell receptor beta chains from one sample in a study of PD-L1 blockade in urothelial cancer. Produced via immunoSEQ multiplex PCR; TCRdb's table is partial and in-frame only. The sample has roughly 77,000 clones, 84% seen once. The specimen comprised PBMCs, sampled around atezolizumab (anti-PD-L1) treatment. The receptor source for this set is a woman between 65 and 79 years old with urothelial cancer. The CDR3 runs from the conserved cysteine through the conserved F or W. The order of the fields is clone size, J gene, V gene, D gene, CDR3 DNA, CDR3 protein. D genes are given only for firm matches. Expanded clones are given a class, and other clones once, few, many or no size at all.

.	TRBJ2-7	TRBV4-1	TRBD2	TGCGCCAGCAGCCCAGGACTAGCGGGGTACGAGCAGTACTTC	CASSPGLAGYEQYF
.	TRBJ2-2	TRBV5-1	TRBD1	TGCGCCAGCCGGGACAGGGGCCCCGCGAACACCGGGGAGCTGTTTTTT	CASRDRGPANTGELFF
.	TRBJ2-7	TRBV5-1	TRBD2	TGCGCCAGCAGCTTGGAAAGCGGGGGCTTCTCCTACGAGCAGTACTTC	CASSLESGGFSYEQYF
.	TRBJ2-2	TRBV7-9	.	TGTGCCAGCAGCTTATCTCAGACGCGGGACACCGGGGAGCTGTTTTTT	CASSLSQTRDTGELFF
.	TRBJ1-2	TRBV2	.	TGTGCCAGCAGTGAAAAGGGGTATGGCTACACCTTC	CASSEKGYGYTF
.	TRBJ2-2	TRBV4-1	TRBD2	TGCGCCAGCAGCCCGCGGACTAGCGGGAGATTTGGCGGGGAGCTGTTTTTT	CASSPRTSGRFGGELFF
.	TRBJ2-5	TRBV7-9	TRBD2	TGTGCCAGCAGACGCTCGGGGGGTCAAGAGACCCAGTACTTC	CASRRSGGQETQYF
.	TRBJ2-7	TRBV7-8	.	TGTGCCAGCAGCTTAAGCCAGGGAAATGTCGGGTACGAGCAGTACTTC	CASSLSQGNVGYEQYF
.	TRBJ2-1	TRBV2	TRBD1	TGTGCCAGCAGTGGCAGGGGGCAGAGAGGCAATGAGCAGTTCTTC	CASSGRGQRGNEQFF
once	TRBJ2-5	TRBV7-9	TRBD2	TGTGCCAGCAGCTTAGCGGGACTAGCGGGGGAAGAGACCCAGTACTTC	CASSLAGLAGEETQYF
.	TRBJ1-2	TRBV7-9	TRBD1	TGTGCCAGCAGCTTAGCGATGGACAGGGCGGACGGCTACACCTTC	CASSLAMDRADGYTF
once	TRBJ1-2	TRBV6-5	TRBD1	TGTGCCAGCGCGGGGACAGCAGTATATGGCTACACCTTC	CASAGTAVYGYTF
.	TRBJ2-2	TRBV9	.	TGTGCCAGCAGCGGTAGTCGCCAGGCGATAAACACCGGGGAGCTGTTTTTT	CASSGSRQAINTGELFF
.	TRBJ2-1	TRBV7-9	TRBD2	TGTGCCAGCAGTCTACCGGGACTAGCGGCCAATGAGCAGTTCTTC	CASSLPGLAANEQFF
.	TRBJ1-3	TRBV2	TRBD1	TGTGCCAGCCGATCGCTACAGGGGGCAGGCTCTGGAAACACCATATATTTT	CASRSLQGAGSGNTIYF
.	TRBJ2-2	TRBV11-2	.	TGTGCCAGCAGCTCAAACCGAGGCAGGGCCGGGGAGCTGTTTTTT	CASSSNRGRAGELFF
.	TRBJ2-7	TRBV7-9	TRBD2	TGTGCCAGCAGCTTGCACAGTATAACGGGAGGGTACTACGAGCAGTACTTC	CASSLHSITGGYYEQYF
.	TRBJ2-7	TRBV7-6	.	TGTGCCAGCAGCACAAAGAGAGGGACCTACGAGCAGTACTTC	CASSTKRGTYEQYF
once	TRBJ2-5	TRBV7-6	TRBD2	TGTGCCAGCAGCTTGGGGTCGGGGGGGATCCAAGAGACCCAGTACTTC	CASSLGSGGIQETQYF
.	TRBJ2-3	TRBV30	.	TGTGCCTGGAGTGGCAGGGTGGGAGATACGCAGTATTTT	CAWSGRVGDTQYF
few	TRBJ1-2	TRBV6-6	.	TGTGCCAGCGTGAAGGGAGCCGGCTCTAACTATGGCTACACCTTC	CASVKGAGSNYGYTF
.	TRBJ1-2	TRBV7-2	TRBD1	TGTGCCAGCAGCTTAGCGATACAGGGGGAATATGGCTACACCTTC	CASSLAIQGEYGYTF
.	TRBJ2-7	TRBV6-5	.	TGTGCCAGCAGTTACTCGTACAGGGAAGTCTCGTACGAGCAGTACTTC	CASSYSYREVSYEQYF
.	TRBJ1-3	TRBV9	.	TGTGCCAGCAGCGTAGATCGGACATCTGGAAACACCATATATTTT	CASSVDRTSGNTIYF
.	TRBJ1-2	TRBV6-5	.	TGTGCCAGCAGGTGGGACAAATGGTCTAACTATGGCTACACCTTC	CASRWDKWSNYGYTF
.	TRBJ2-1	TRBV18	TRBD1	TGTGCCAGCTCACCTCCGGGACAGTACAATGAGCAGTTCTTC	CASSPPGQYNEQFF
.	TRBJ2-1	TRBV20-1	.	TGCAGTGCTGCACTAGCATACGAGCAGTTCTTC	CSAALAYEQFF
.	TRBJ2-7	TRBV5-1	TRBD2	TGCGCCAGCAGCCTACGGACTAGCGGGGGCTACGAGCAGTACTTC	CASSLRTSGGYEQYF
.	TRBJ2-5	TRBV6-1	TRBD1	TGTGCCAGCGGTGGATCGACAGGGCCTTACGAGACCCAGTACTTC	CASGGSTGPYETQYF
.	TRBJ2-7	TRBV18	TRBD1	TGTGCCAGCTCAGTCGTTGGGACAGGGGCCTCCTACGAGCAGTACTTC	CASSVVGTGASYEQYF
.	TRBJ2-5	TRBV5-6	.	TGTGCCAGCAGCCATAGGGGGACCCAGTACTTC	CASSHRGTQYF
.	TRBJ2-7	TRBV29-1	.	TGCAGCGTTCCAGGGGTAAGCTACGAGCAGTACTTC	CSVPGVSYEQYF
.	TRBJ2-6	TRBV19	TRBD1	TGTGCCAGTAGCTCCGACAGGGGCGCCTCTGGGGCCAACGTCCTGACTTTC	CASSSDRGASGANVLTF
.	TRBJ1-5	TRBV19	.	TGTGCCAGTATCTCAGCGCACGGGAATAGCAATCAGCCCCAGCATTTT	CASISAHGNSNQPQHF
.	TRBJ1-1	TRBV6-4	TRBD1	TGTGCCAGCAGTGATGACAGGGGCCTCGCTTTCTTT	CASSDDRGLAFF
.	TRBJ2-6	TRBV9	.	TGTGCCAGCAGCCCCAGAGGGACTCACTCTGGGGCCAACGTCCTGACTTTC	CASSPRGTHSGANVLTF
.	TRBJ1-4	TRBV7-9	.	TGTGCCAGCAGCTTTCCAGGGGTAGAAAAACTGTTTTTT	CASSFPGVEKLFF
.	TRBJ1-2	TRBV2	.	TGTGCCAGCAGTGAGTTGGGGGCGCATTATGGCTACACCTTC	CASSELGAHYGYTF
.	TRBJ2-5	TRBV29-1	.	TGCAGCTCCCGAAGGGGCACAGAGACCCAGTACTTC	CSSRRGTETQYF
.	TRBJ2-3	TRBV29-1	.	TGCAGCGTTGAAAAGGGGGGGCAATTCACAGATACGCAGTATTTT	CSVEKGGQFTDTQYF
.	TRBJ2-5	TRBV5-6	.	TGTGCCAGCCAGCTCCGACAGGTAGAGACCCAGTACTTC	CASQLRQVETQYF
.	TRBJ2-5	TRBV6-1	TRBD2	TGTGCCAGCAGTCTAGGACTAGCGGGGAGAGAGACCCAGTACTTC	CASSLGLAGRETQYF
.	TRBJ2-3	TRBV5-1	TRBD2	TGCGCCAGCAGCGGAAACCTTGGCGGTGGCGGGAGGACAGATACGCAGTATTTT	CASSGNLGGGGRTDTQYF
.	TRBJ2-7	TRBV10-1	TRBD1	TGCGCCAGCAGTGAGCATGCGGCAGGGGGCCAAGACAACGAGCAGTACTTC	CASSEHAAGGQDNEQYF